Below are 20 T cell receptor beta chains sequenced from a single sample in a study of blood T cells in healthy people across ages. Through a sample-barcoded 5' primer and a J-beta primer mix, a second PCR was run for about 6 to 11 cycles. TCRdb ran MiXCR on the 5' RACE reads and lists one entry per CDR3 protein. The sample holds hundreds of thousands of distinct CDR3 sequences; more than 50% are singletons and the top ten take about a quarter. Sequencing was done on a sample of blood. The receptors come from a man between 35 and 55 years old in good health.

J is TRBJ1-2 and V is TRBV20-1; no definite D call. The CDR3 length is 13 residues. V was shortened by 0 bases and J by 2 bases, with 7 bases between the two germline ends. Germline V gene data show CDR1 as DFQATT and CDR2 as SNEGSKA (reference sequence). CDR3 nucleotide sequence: TGCAGTGCTAGAGACAGACCGAACTATGGCTACACCTTC. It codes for CSARDRPNYGYTF.

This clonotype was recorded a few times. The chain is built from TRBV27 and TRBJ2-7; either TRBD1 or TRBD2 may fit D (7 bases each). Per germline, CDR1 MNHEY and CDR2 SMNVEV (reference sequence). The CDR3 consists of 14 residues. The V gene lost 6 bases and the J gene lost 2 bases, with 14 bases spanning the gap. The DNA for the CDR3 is TGTGCCAGCAGCCAGGGGGGGGTTCCCTACGAGCAGTACTTC. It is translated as CASSQGGVPYEQYF.

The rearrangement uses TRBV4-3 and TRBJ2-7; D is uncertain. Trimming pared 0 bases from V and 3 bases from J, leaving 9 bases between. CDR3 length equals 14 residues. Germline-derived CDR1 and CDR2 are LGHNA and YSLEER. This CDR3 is CASSQDRILYEQYF. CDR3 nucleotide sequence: TGCGCCAGCAGCCAAGATCGAATCCTCTACGAGCAGTACTTC.

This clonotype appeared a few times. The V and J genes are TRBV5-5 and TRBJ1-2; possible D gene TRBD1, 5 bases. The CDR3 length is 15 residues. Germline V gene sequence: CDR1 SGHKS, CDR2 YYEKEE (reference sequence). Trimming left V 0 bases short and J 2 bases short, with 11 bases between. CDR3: CASSLGPGGNYGYTF. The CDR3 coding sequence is TGTGCCAGCAGCTTGGGTCCTGGGGGAAACTATGGCTACACCTTC.

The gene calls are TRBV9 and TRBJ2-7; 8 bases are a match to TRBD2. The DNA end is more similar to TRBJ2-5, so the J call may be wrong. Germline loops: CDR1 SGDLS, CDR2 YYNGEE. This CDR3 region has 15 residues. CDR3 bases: TGTGCCAGCAGCGTAGACGGGAGGGGTGGGGAGACCCAGTACTTC. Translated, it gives CASSVDGRGGETQYF.

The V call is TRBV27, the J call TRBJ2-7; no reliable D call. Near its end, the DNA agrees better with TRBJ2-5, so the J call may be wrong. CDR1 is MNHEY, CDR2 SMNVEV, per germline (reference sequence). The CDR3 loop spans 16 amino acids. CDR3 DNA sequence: TGTGCCAGCAGTTCCTTTGGACGGAGCGACGGGGAGACCCAGTACTTC. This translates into CASSSFGRSDGETQYF.

CDR3 DNA: TGTGCCAGCAGTCCTAGGGGGAGCACTGAAGCTTTCTTT. Translating it yields CASSPRGSTEAFF. V and J are TRBV27 and TRBJ1-1, with D tentatively TRBD1 (6 bases). V was shortened by 5 bases and J by 4 bases, with 11 bases between the two germline ends. Germline V gene sequence: CDR1 MNHEY, CDR2 SMNVEV (reference sequence). The CDR3 sequence is 13 residues long.

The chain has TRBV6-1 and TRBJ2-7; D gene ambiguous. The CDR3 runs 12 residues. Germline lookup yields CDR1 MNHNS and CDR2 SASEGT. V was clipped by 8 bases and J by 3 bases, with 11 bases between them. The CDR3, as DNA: TGTGCCAGCGCTCCAGCCCGCTACGAGCAGTACTTC. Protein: CASAPARYEQYF.

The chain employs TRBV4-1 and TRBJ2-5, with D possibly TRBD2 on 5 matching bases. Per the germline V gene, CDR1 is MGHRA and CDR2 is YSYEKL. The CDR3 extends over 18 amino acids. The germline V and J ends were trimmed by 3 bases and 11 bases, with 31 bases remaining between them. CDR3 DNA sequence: TGCGCCAGCAGCCATTTCAACTCCAAGGACTCCTCTCGGGATGAGCAGTACTTC. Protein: CASSHFNSKDSSRDEQYF.

The CDR3 coding sequence is TGCAGTGCAGACTCCGGACTAGAGGTCAGCTACGAGCAGTACTTC. Protein product: CSADSGLEVSYEQYF. The chain joins TRBV20-1 to TRBJ2-7, with TRBD2 matching over 7 bases. The V and J ends lost 6 bases and 3 bases, in that order; junction bases with no gene match: 14. CDR3 size: 15 residues. In germline, CDR1 is DFQATT, CDR2 SNEGSKA (reference sequence).

The CDR3 spells CASSFWGTTNEKLFF. The DNA of the CDR3 is TGTGCCAGCAGCTTTTGGGGAACAACTAATGAAAAACTGTTTTTT. The chain employs TRBV11-2 and TRBJ1-4; unclear D gene. CDR1 SGHAT and CDR2 FQNNGV come from the germline V gene. The CDR3 covers 15 residues. Trimming shortened V by 3 bases and J by 0 bases, and 8 bases separated the two germline ends.

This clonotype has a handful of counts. In DNA, the CDR3 is TGTGCCATCAGTGACAGTGTGGATACGCAGTATTTT. Translated: CAISDSVDTQYF. The gene calls are TRBV10-3 and TRBJ2-3; D is ambiguous. The CDR3 totals 12 residues. V was shortened by 3 bases and J by 6 bases, with 7 bases between the two germline ends. In germline, CDR1 is ENHRY, CDR2 SYGVKD.

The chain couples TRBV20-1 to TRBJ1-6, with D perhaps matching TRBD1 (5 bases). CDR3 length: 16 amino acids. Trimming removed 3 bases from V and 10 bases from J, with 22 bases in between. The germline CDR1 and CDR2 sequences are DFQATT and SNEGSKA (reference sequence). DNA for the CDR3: TGCAGTGCTAGGGCGGAGCAGGGAGGCCGGTGGTCACCCCTCCACTTT. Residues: CSARAEQGGRWSPLHF.

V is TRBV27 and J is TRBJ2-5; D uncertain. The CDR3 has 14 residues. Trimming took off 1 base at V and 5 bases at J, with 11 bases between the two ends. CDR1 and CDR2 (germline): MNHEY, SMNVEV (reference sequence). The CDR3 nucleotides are TGTGCCAGCAGTTTATTAGCTTATTCGGAGACCCAGTACTTC. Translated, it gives CASSLLAYSETQYF.

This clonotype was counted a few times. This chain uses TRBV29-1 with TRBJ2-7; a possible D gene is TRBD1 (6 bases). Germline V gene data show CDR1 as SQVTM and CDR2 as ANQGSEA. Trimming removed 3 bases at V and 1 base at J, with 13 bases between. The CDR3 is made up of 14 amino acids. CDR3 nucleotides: TGCAGCGTTGACAGGACCGGGACATCCTACGAGCAGTACTTC. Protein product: CSVDRTGTSYEQYF.

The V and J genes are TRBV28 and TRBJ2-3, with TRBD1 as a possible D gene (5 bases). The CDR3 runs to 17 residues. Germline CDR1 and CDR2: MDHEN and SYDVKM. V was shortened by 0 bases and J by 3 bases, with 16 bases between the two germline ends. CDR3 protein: CASSLWQGPPKTDTQYF. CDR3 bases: TGTGCCAGCAGTTTATGGCAGGGCCCCCCTAAGACAGATACGCAGTATTTT.

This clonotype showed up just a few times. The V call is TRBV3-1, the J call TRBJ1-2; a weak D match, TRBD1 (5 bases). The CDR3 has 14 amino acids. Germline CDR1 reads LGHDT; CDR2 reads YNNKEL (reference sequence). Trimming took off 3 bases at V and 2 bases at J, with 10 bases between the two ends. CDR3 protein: CASSHAGANYGYTF. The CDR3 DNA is TGTGCCAGCAGCCATGCTGGGGCCAACTATGGCTACACCTTC.

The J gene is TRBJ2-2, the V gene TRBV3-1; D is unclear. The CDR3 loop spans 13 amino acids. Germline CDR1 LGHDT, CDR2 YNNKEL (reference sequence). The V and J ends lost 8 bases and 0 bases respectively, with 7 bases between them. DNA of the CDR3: TGTGCCAGCTTAGGGCCGAACACCGGGGAGCTGTTTTTT. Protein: CASLGPNTGELFF.

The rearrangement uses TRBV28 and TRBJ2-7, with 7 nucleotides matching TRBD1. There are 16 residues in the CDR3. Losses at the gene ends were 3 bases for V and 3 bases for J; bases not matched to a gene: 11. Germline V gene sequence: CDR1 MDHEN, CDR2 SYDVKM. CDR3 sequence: CASSFVGVGTVYEQYF. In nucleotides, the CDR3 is TGTGCCAGCAGTTTTGTCGGTGTGGGGACAGTCTACGAGCAGTACTTC.

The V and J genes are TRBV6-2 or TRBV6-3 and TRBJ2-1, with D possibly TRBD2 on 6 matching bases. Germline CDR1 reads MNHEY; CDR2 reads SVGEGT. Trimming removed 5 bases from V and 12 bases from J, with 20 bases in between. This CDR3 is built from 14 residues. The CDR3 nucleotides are TGTGCCAGCAGTCCCCATCGGGGCGCGGGGTGGCAGTTCTTC. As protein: CASSPHRGAGWQFF.